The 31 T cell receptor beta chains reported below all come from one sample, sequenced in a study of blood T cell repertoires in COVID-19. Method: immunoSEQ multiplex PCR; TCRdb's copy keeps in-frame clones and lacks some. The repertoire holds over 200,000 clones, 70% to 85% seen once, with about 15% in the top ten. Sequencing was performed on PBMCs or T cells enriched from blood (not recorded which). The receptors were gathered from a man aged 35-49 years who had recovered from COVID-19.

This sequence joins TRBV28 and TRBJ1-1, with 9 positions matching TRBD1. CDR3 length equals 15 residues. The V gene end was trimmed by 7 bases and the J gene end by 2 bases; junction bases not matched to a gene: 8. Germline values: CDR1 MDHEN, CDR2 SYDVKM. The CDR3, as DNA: TGTGCCAGCATCATAGGGGGACAGGGAAACACTGAAGCTTTCTTT. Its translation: CASIIGGQGNTEAFF.

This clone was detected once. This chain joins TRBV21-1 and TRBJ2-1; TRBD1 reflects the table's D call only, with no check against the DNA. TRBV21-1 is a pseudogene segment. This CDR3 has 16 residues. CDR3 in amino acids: CASSKPRTVFHNEQFF. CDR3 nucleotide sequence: TGTGCCAGCAGCAAACCCAGAACCGTTTTTCACAATGAGCAGTTCTTC.

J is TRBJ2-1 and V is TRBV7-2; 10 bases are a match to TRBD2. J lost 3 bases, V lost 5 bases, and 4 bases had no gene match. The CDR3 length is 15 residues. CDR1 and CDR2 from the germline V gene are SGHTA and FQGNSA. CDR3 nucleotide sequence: TGTGCCAGCAGCCCTAGCGGGGGAAGCTACAATGAGCAGTTCTTC. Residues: CASSPSGGSYNEQFF.

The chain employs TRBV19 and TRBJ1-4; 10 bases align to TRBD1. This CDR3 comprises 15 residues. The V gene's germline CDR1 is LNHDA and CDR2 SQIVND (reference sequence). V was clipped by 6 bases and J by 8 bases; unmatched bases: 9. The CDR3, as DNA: TGTGCCAGTAGCTCTCGGGACAGGGGTTTGGAAAAACTGTTTTTT. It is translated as CASSSRDRGLEKLFF.

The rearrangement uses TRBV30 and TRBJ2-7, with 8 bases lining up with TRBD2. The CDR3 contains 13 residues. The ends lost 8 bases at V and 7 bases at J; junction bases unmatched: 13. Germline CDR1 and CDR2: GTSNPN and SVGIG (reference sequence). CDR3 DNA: TGTGCCCGAAGCACCGGGGGGGCGGGTGAGCAGTACTTC. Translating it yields CARSTGGAGEQYF.

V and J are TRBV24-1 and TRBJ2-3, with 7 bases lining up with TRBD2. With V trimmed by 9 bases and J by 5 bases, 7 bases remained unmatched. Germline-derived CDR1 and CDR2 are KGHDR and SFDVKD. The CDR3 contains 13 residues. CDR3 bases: TGTGCCACCTCCTGGGGGGGGAGAGATACGCAGTATTTT. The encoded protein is CATSWGGRDTQYF.

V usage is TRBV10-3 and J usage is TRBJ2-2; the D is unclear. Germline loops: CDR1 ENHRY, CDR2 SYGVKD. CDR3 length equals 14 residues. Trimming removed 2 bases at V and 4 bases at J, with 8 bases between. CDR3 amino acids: CAISEVRGTGELFF. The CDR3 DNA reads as TGTGCCATCAGTGAGGTACGAGGCACCGGGGAGCTGTTTTTT.

DNA of the CDR3: TGTGCCAGCAGCCTGCGCGGGACTAGCGGGTCCTACGAGCAGTACTTC. Its protein is CASSLRGTSGSYEQYF. The genes are TRBV27 and TRBJ2-7, with TRBD2 identical over 12 bases. Germline-derived CDR1 and CDR2 are MNHEY and SMNVEV (reference sequence). V dropped 6 bases and J dropped 1; count of bases not matched to a gene: 7. The CDR3 is made up of 16 amino acids.

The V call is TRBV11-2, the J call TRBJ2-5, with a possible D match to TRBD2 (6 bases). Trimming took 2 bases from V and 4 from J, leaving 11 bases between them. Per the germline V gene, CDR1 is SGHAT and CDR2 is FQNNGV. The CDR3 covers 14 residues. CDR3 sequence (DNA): TGTGCCAGCAGCTTATGGAGGGTTGGAGAGACCCAGTACTTC. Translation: CASSLWRVGETQYF.

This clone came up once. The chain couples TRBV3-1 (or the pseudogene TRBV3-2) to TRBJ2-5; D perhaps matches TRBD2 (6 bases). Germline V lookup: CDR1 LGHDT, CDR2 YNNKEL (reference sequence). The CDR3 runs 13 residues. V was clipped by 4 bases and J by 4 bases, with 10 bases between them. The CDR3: CASSLTSSETQYF. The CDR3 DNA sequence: TGTGCCAGCAGCCTCACTAGCTCAGAGACCCAGTACTTC.

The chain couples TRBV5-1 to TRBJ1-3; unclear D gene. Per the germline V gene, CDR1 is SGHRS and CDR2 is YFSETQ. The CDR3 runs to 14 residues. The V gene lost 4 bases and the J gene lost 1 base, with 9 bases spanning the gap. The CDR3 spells CASSPSMSGNTIYF. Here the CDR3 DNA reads TGCGCCAGCAGCCCCAGTATGTCTGGAAACACCATATATTTT.

The DNA of the CDR3 is TGTGCCAGCACCCCACGGCCGGGGGTGGCACCCCTCCACTTT. Translated, it gives CASTPRPGVAPLHF. V and J are TRBV9 and TRBJ1-6; D might be TRBD1 (5 bases). This CDR3 comprises 14 residues. V lost 6 bases to trimming and J lost 11 bases, with 18 bases between them. Germline loops: CDR1 SGDLS, CDR2 YYNGEE.

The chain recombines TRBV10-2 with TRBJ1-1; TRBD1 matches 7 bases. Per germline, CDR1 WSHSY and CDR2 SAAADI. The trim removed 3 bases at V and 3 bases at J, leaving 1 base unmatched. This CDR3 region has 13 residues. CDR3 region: CASSDTGDTEAFF. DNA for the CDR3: TGCGCCAGCAGTGACACAGGGGACACTGAAGCTTTCTTT.

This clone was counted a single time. The CDR3 coding sequence is TGTGCCACCGGAGACAGGGGCAACACTGAAGCTTTCTTT. It specifies CATGDRGNTEAFF. The rearrangement uses TRBV2 and TRBJ1-1; TRBD1 matches 8 bases. From germline, CDR1 is SNHLY and CDR2 FYNNEI. This CDR3 comprises 13 residues. V dropped 10 bases and J dropped 2; count of bases not matched to a gene: 6. The whole variable domain, filled in from reference TRBV2 and TRBJ1-1, reads EPEVTQTPSHQVTQMGQEVILRCVPISNHLYFYWYRQILGQKVEFLVSFYNNEISEKSEIFDDQFSVERPDGSNFTLKIRSTKLEDSAMYFCATGDRGNTEAFFGQGTRLTVV.

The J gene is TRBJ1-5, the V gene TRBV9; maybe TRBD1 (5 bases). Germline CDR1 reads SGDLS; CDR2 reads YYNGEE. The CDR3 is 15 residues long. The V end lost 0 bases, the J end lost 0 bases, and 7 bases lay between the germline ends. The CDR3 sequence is CASSVAGGSNQPQHF. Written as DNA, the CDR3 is TGTGCCAGCAGCGTAGCCGGGGGTAGCAATCAGCCCCAGCATTTT.

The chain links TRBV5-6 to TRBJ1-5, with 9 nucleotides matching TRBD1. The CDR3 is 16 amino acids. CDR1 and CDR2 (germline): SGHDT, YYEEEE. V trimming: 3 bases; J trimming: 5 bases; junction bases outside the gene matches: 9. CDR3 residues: CASSWWTGDAYQPQHF. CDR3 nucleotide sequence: TGTGCCAGCAGCTGGTGGACAGGGGACGCTTATCAGCCCCAGCATTTT. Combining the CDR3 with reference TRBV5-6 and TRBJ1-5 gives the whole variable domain DAGVTQSPTHLIKTRGQQVTLRCSPKSGHDTVSWYQQALGQGPQFIFQYYEEEERQRGNFPDRFSGHQFPNYSSELNVNALLLGDSALYLCASSWWTGDAYQPQHFGDGTRLSIL.

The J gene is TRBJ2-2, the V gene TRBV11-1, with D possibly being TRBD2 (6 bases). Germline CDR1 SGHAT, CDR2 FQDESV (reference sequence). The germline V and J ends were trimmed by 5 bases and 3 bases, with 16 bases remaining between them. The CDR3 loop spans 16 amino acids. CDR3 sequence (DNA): TGTGCCAGCAGCCACCAAACCGGGAGATACACCGGGGAGCTGTTTTTT. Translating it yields CASSHQTGRYTGELFF.

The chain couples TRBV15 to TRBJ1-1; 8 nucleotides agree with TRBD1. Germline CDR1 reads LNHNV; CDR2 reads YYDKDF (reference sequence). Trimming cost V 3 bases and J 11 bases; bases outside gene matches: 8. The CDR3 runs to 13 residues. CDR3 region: CATSSGQGVRAFF. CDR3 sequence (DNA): TGTGCCACCAGCAGCGGACAGGGCGTTCGGGCTTTCTTT. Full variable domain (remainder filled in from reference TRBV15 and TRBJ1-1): DAMVIQNPRYQVTQFGKPVTLSCSQTLNHNVMYWYQQKSSQAPKLLFHYYDKDFNNEADTPDNFQSRRPNTSFCFLDIRSPGLGDTAMYLCATSSGQGVRAFFGQGTRLTVV.

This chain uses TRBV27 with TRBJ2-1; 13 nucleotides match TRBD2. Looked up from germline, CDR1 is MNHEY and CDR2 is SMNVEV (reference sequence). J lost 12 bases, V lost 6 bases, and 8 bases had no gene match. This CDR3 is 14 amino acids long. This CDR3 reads CASRGTSGGVWQFF. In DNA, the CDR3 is TGTGCCAGCAGGGGAACTAGCGGGGGGGTGTGGCAGTTCTTC.

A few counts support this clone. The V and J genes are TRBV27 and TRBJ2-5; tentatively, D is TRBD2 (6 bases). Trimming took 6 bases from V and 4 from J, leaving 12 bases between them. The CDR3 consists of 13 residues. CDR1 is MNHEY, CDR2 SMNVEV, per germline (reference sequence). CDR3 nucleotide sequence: TGTGCCAGCAGGAGACTAGAGTCAGAGACCCAGTACTTC. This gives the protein CASRRLESETQYF.

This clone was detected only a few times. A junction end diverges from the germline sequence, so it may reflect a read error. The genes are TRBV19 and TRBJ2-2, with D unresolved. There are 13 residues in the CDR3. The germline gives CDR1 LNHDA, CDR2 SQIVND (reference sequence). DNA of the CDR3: TGTGCTAGTACCTGGCAGAACACCGGGGAGCTGTTTTTT. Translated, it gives CASTWQNTGELFF.

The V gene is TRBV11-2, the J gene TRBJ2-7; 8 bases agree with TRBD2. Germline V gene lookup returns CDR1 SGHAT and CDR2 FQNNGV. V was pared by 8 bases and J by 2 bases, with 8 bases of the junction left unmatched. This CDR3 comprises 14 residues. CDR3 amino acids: CASGLVRGAYEQYF. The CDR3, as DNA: TGTGCCAGCGGCCTCGTGCGGGGGGCCTACGAGCAGTACTTC.

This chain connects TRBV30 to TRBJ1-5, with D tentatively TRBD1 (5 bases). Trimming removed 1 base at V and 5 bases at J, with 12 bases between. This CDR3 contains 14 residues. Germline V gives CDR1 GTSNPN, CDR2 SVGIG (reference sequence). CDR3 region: CAWSALGGDQPQHF. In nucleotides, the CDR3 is TGTGCCTGGAGTGCCCTGGGGGGAGATCAGCCCCAGCATTTT.

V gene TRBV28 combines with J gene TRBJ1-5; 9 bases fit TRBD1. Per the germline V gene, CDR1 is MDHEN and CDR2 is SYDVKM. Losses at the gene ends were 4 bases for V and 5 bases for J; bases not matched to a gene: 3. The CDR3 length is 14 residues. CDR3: CASSSGTGYQPQHF. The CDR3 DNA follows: TGTGCCAGCAGTTCTGGGACAGGGTATCAGCCCCAGCATTTT.

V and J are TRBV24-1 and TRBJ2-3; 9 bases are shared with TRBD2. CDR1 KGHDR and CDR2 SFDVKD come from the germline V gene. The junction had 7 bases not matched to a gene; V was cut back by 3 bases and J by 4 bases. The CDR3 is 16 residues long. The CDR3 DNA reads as TGTGCCACCAGTGATCCGACTAGCGGCCGACCAGATACGCAGTATTTT. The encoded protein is CATSDPTSGRPDTQYF.

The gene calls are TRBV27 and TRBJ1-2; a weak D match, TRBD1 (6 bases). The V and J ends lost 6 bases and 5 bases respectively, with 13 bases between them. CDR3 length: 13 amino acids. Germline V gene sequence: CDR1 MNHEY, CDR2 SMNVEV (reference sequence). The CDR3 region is CASSRGHRYGYTF. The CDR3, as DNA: TGTGCCAGCAGCCGGGGACACAGATATGGCTACACCTTC.

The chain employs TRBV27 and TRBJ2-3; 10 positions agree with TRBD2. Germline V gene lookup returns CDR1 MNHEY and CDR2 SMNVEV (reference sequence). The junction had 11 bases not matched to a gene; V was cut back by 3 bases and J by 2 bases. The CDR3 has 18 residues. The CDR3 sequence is CASSLVRRTSGVTDTQYF. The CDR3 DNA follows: TGTGCCAGCAGTTTGGTTCGCAGGACTAGCGGTGTCACAGATACGCAGTATTTT.

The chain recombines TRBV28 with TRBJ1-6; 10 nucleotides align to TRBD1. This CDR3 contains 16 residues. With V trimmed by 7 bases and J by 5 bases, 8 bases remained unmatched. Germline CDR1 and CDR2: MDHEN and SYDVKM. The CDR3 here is CASTKRQGANNSPLHF. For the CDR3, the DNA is TGTGCCAGCACGAAGAGACAGGGGGCCAATAATTCACCCCTCCACTTT.

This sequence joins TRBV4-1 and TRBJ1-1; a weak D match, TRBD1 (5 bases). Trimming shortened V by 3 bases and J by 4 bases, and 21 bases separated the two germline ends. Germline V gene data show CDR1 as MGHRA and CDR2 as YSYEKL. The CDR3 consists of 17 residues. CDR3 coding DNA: TGCGCCAGCAGCCAGGGGGGAGTTGGGGGGTTCGTCACTGAAGCTTTCTTT. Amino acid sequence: CASSQGGVGGFVTEAFF.

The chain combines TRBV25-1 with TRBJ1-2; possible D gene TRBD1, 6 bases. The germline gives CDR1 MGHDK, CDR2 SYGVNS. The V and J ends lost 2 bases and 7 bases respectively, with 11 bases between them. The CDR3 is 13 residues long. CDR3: CASSEPGVGGYTF. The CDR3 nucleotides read TGTGCCAGCAGTGAACCAGGGGTAGGTGGCTACACCTTC.

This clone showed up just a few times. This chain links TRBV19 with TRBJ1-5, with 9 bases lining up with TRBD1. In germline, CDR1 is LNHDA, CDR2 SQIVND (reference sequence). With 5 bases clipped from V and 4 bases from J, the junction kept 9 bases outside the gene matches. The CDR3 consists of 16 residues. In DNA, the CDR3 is TGTGCCAGTAGTCCCCGGGACAGGGTTATAAATCAGCCCCAGCATTTT. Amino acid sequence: CASSPRDRVINQPQHF.